These T cell receptor beta chains were read from a single sample in a study of T cell responses to AZD1222 COVID-19 vaccine. TCRdb keeps only in-frame clones here, not all; method: immunoSEQ multiplex PCR. Here the sample spans more than 85,000 clones, approximately 88% being singletons. The source material was peripheral blood, sampled on day 0 of AZD1222 vaccination. All receptors derive from an adult in good health. The CDR3 runs from the conserved cysteine through the conserved F or W. Each record gives: V gene, CDR3 length, clone size, J gene, D gene, CDR3 DNA, CDR3 protein. D genes are given only for firm matches. Clone size is given for some rows only: seen once, a few or many times, or a class if the clone is expanded.

>TRBV19|14|NA|TRBJ1-6|TRBD1
TGTGCCAGTAGTGATACAGGGGGCATTTCACCCCTCCACTTT
CASSDTGGISPLHF
>TRBV24-1|15|NA|TRBJ1-3|NA
TGTGCCACCAGTGGGCCGGGTCGTAGGGGAAACACCATATATTTT
CATSGPGRRGNTIYF
>TRBV7-3|17|NA|TRBJ2-6|NA
TGTGCCAGCAGCTTACCGGCGGATAGCTCTGGGGCCAACGTCCTGACTTTC
CASSLPADSSGANVLTF
>TRBV18|13|once|TRBJ2-7|NA
TGTGCCAGCTCACCGGAAGTCTTCTACGAGCAGTACTTC
CASSPEVFYEQYF
>TRBV4-1|13|NA|TRBJ2-7|TRBD2
TGCGCCAGCAGCCACCCCGGGACTATCGAGCAGTACTTC
CASSHPGTIEQYF
>TRBV2|15|NA|TRBJ1-4|TRBD1
TGTGCCAGCAGTGACAGACAGGGGAGCGGTGAAAAACTGTTTTTT
CASSDRQGSGEKLFF
>TRBV5-4|16|NA|TRBJ2-2|TRBD2
TGTGCCAGCAGCTACAATAGCGGGAGAAGGACCGGGGAGCTGTTTTTT
CASSYNSGRRTGELFF
>TRBV27|16|NA|TRBJ2-6|TRBD1
TGTGCCAGCAGGAGGACAGGGGGCTCTGGGGCCAACGTCCTGACTTTC
CASRRTGGSGANVLTF
>TRBV5-4|15|NA|TRBJ1-3|NA
TGTGCCAGCACCTCCTCGCCAGACTCTGGAAACACCATATATTTT
CASTSSPDSGNTIYF
>TRBV2|13|NA|TRBJ2-5|NA
TGTGCCAGCAGTGAAAGCCTATTAGGGCCCCAGTACTTC
CASSESLLGPQYF
>TRBV30|16|NA|TRBJ2-7|TRBD2
TGTGCCTGGACCCGGTTCGGGACTAGCGGGTCCTACGAGCAGTACTTC
CAWTRFGTSGSYEQYF
>TRBV11-2|14|NA|TRBJ2-1|NA
TGTGCCAGCAGCCTCGGGACTCCGAACAATGAGCAGTTCTTC
CASSLGTPNNEQFF
>TRBV29-1|13|NA|TRBJ2-3|NA
TGCAGCGTTGAGGCCGGAGGCACAGATACGCAGTATTTT
CSVEAGGTDTQYF
>TRBV11-2|13|NA|TRBJ2-7|NA
TGTGCCAGCACCTCCTCGGGATTCTACGAGCAGTACTTC
CASTSSGFYEQYF
>TRBV25-1|17|NA|TRBJ2-5|NA
TGTGCCAGCAGTGAATCGTATTATGGGACTCAGGGGGAGACCCAGTACTTC
CASSESYYGTQGETQYF
>TRBV18|15|NA|TRBJ2-5|NA
TGTGCCAGCTCACCCCGAGGGGCCTTCCTGGAGACCCAGTACTTC
CASSPRGAFLETQYF
>TRBV27|14|NA|TRBJ1-2|NA
TGTGCCAGCAGTTTATCGGGAGCTAACTATGGCTACACCTTC
CASSLSGANYGYTF
>TRBV2|12|many|TRBJ2-1|NA
TGTGCCAGTACCCTTTCAGGGGGGGAGCAGTTCTTC
CASTLSGGEQFF
>TRBV5-4|14|NA|TRBJ1-2|NA
TGTGCCAGCAGCTCGTTTGAGGGAGGGAATGGCTACACCTTC
CASSSFEGGNGYTF
>TRBV7-8|14|once|TRBJ2-5|NA
TGTGCCAGCTACCCCCTGGTTCCGGGAGAGACCCAGTACTTC
CASYPLVPGETQYF
>TRBV29-1|13|NA|TRBJ1-1|NA
TGCAGCGTTGTGATTAGGGATATCACTGAAGCTTTCTTT
CSVVIRDITEAFF
>TRBV19|15|NA|TRBJ1-6|NA
TGTGCCAGTAGTATGGGGTTATTGCTTGGTTCACCCCTCCACTTT
CASSMGLLLGSPLHF
>TRBV4-1|14|NA|TRBJ1-4|TRBD1
TGCGCCAGCAGCCCGGGACAGGGATATGAAAAACTGTTTTTT
CASSPGQGYEKLFF
>TRBV6-5|12|NA|TRBJ1-2|NA
TGTGCCAGCAGGGTCTTAGGCACTGGCTACACCTTC
CASRVLGTGYTF
>TRBV6-6|15|NA|TRBJ2-2|TRBD1
TGTGCCAGCAGCCCGGGACAGGGTAACACCGGGGAGCTGTTTTTT
CASSPGQGNTGELFF
>TRBV10-2|13|NA|TRBJ1-2|TRBD1
TGCGCCAGCACCCTAGACAGGGATTATGGCTACACCTTC
CASTLDRDYGYTF
>TRBV7-8|15|NA|TRBJ1-3|NA
TGTGCCAGCACCGTAAACCGGGTCTCTGGAAACACCATATATTTT
CASTVNRVSGNTIYF
>TRBV5-1|15|once|TRBJ1-1|NA
TGCGCCAGCAGTCCGGTAACAGGGAATTTTGCTGAAGCTTTCTTT
CASSPVTGNFAEAFF
>TRBV19|16|NA|TRBJ2-5|NA
TGTGCCAGTTCCTGGTTGGCAGGGCGGTCAGCAGAGACCCAGTACTTC
CASSWLAGRSAETQYF
>TRBV7-9|14|NA|TRBJ1-6|TRBD1
TGTGCCAGCACCAAGGGACAGGGTGGCTCACCCCTCCACTTT
CASTKGQGGSPLHF
>TRBV7-8|15|NA|TRBJ2-7|NA
TGTGCCAGCAGCTTAGTAGAGGGGGGCGGTTACGAGCAGTACTTC
CASSLVEGGGYEQYF
>TRBV11-2|13|NA|TRBJ1-1|NA
TGTGCCAGCAGCCTACGGCTGTTGGGTGAAGCTTTCTTT
CASSLRLLGEAFF
>TRBV19|15|NA|TRBJ1-5|NA
TGTGCCAGTAGTCTCAGGGGAGGCTACAATCAGCCCCAGCATTTT
CASSLRGGYNQPQHF
>TRBV19|13|NA|TRBJ1-4|NA
TGTGCCAGTAGTATTGGTCTTAATGAAAAACTGTTTTTT
CASSIGLNEKLFF
>TRBV30|11|NA|TRBJ2-5|NA
TGTGCCTGGAATGATTGGGAGACCCAGTACTTC
CAWNDWETQYF
>TRBV29-1|13|NA|TRBJ1-1|NA
TGCAGCGTTGAGTCGCAGAGGAACACTGAAGCTTTCTTT
CSVESQRNTEAFF
>TRBV2|15|NA|TRBJ2-1|TRBD2
TGTGCCAGCAGTGTGGAGGGCGGGAGGGCCATTGAGCAGTTCTTC
CASSVEGGRAIEQFF
>TRBV19|17|NA|TRBJ1-5|NA
TGTGCCAGTAGTGTAGGGAGTGCGATAGGTGGCGGCCAGCCCCAGCATTTT
CASSVGSAIGGGQPQHF
>TRBV11-3|15|NA|TRBJ2-7|NA
TGTGCCAGCAGCTTAGAGCAGGGGACGTCCTACGAGCAGTACTTC
CASSLEQGTSYEQYF
>TRBV29-1|11|NA|TRBJ2-5|TRBD1
TGTTCCACAGGGGGCTCGGAGACCCAGTACTTC
CSTGGSETQYF
>TRBV9|15|NA|TRBJ2-1|TRBD2
TGTGCCAGCAGCTCCTCGGGGAGGGATTACAATGAGCAGTTCTTC
CASSSSGRDYNEQFF
>TRBV4-1|15|once|TRBJ1-1|NA
TGCGCCAGCAGCCAAGTCCCGTCAGCCGACACTGAAGCTTTCTTT
CASSQVPSADTEAFF
>TRBV6-2/TRBV6-3|14|NA|TRBJ1-6|NA
TGTGCCAGCAGCCGGGGGAGGAGTAATTCACCCCTCCACTTT
CASSRGRSNSPLHF
>TRBV18|13|NA|TRBJ1-4|NA
TGTGCCAGCTCACCAGATTCGGGTGAAAAACTGTTTTTT
CASSPDSGEKLFF
>TRBV2|15|NA|TRBJ2-2|TRBD2
TGTGCCAGCAGCGGGACTAGCGGGTTCACCGGGGAGCTGTTTTTT
CASSGTSGFTGELFF
>TRBV7-9|16|NA|TRBJ1-3|NA
TGTGCCAGCAGTTCCCCCCGGCAGGGTGGCGGAAACACCATATATTTT
CASSSPRQGGGNTIYF
>TRBV9|15|NA|TRBJ1-3|NA
TGTGCCAGCACCCCGAGAGCTTCCTCTGGAAACACCATATATTTT
CASTPRASSGNTIYF
>TRBV9|16|NA|TRBJ1-3|NA
TGTGCCAGCAGCGTAGGGACACCCATCTCTGGAAACACCATATATTTT
CASSVGTPISGNTIYF
>TRBV9|14|NA|TRBJ1-2|TRBD1
TGTGCCAGCAGCCCGGAGACAGGGGGAGGTGGCTACACCTTC
CASSPETGGGGYTF
>TRBV15|17|NA|TRBJ2-1|TRBD2
TGTGCCACCAGCAGAGAGGCTAGCGGGAACTCCTACAATGAGCAGTTCTTC
CATSREASGNSYNEQFF
>TRBV6-5|13|NA|TRBJ1-1|NA
TGTGCCAGCAGTAAGACACGGATAACTGAAGCTTTCTTT
CASSKTRITEAFF
>TRBV19|14|NA|TRBJ1-1|TRBD1
TGTGCCAGTAGTAGACAGGGAGTCCTTTCTGAAGCTTTCTTT
CASSRQGVLSEAFF
>TRBV5-1|15|NA|TRBJ1-5|NA
TGCGCCAGCAGCTTGGCCCCCGGGAGCAATCAGCCCCAGCATTTT
CASSLAPGSNQPQHF
>TRBV18|16|few|TRBJ1-1|NA
TGTGCCAGCTACCTTGACGCGGGACGTCAGAACACTGAAGCTTTCTTT
CASYLDAGRQNTEAFF
>TRBV2|15|NA|TRBJ1-4|NA
TGTGCCAGCAGTCCCTGGGTTGGAAGGAGTGAAAAACTGTTTTTT
CASSPWVGRSEKLFF
>TRBV28|11|NA|TRBJ2-3|NA
TGTGCCAGCAACCGGGGGGATACGCAGTATTTT
CASNRGDTQYF
>TRBV18|15|NA|TRBJ2-1|NA
TGTGCCAGCTCACCATCCGTGGGGGCCTACAATGAGCAGTTCTTC
CASSPSVGAYNEQFF
>TRBV6-5|13|NA|TRBJ2-7|NA
TGTGCCAGCAGTCGACAGAGCTCCTACGAGCAGTACTTC
CASSRQSSYEQYF
>TRBV6-1|15|NA|TRBJ1-1|NA
TGTGCCAGCAGTGAAGCGGGACTGTTGAACACTGAAGCTTTCTTT
CASSEAGLLNTEAFF
>TRBV10-3|13|NA|TRBJ2-7|TRBD2
TGTGCCATCAAGGGACTAGCAGACTACGAGCAGTACTTC
CAIKGLADYEQYF